This T cell receptor (beta chain) was obtained from a study of blood T cell repertoires in COVID-19. Study as a whole: Italy, Spain and the United States were the sources of the convalescent and acute COVID-19 samples. T cells, B-cell-depleted T cells, or PBMCs supplied cDNA or gDNA.

How the authors handled the data: Reference gene primer amplification in the assay estimated nucleated cell counts. The method was immunoSEQ multiplex PCR; TCRdb's version includes in-frame clones alone and lacks a portion of them. Clonal size and the V and J genes are those of that table, whereas D and trimming came from the DNA. The data contain 140,000 to 150,000 clones, 65% to 85% of them singletons. This clone showed up just once. This CDR3 has 12 amino acids. Between the trimmed V and J ends, which lost 3 bases and 5 bases, there was a span of 7 bases. The germline V gene encodes CDR1 SGHVS and CDR2 FNYEAQ.

The origin of this receptor is a man aged 55 to 69 with active or convalescent COVID-19. Sequencing was done on a sample of peripheral blood. The chain uses TRBV7-6 and TRBJ2-5, with TRBD2 as a possible D gene (6 bases). CDR3 coding DNA: TGTGCCAGCAGCTTTGCGGGGGAGACCCAGTACTTC. Its protein product is CASSFAGETQYF.